This TCR beta chain was retrieved from a study of blood T cell repertoires in COVID-19. Study-wide context: In each case, the material was cDNA or gDNA derived from T cells, B-cell-depleted T cells, or PBMCs.

Study processing details: Reference gene primer amplification gave nucleated cell count estimates. TCRdb keeps only in-frame clones here, not all; method: immunoSEQ multiplex PCR. That table furnishes V, J and clone size, whereas the DNA furnished D and trimming. The sample has roughly 180,000 clones, approximately 88% seen once; the top ten hold about 4.1%. Germline-derived CDR1 and CDR2 are LGHNA and YNFKEQ. Trimming shortened V by 2 bases and J by 4 bases, and 17 bases separated the two germline ends. CDR3 length equals 16 residues. The sequenced material came from peripheral blood. The receptor's source is a woman younger than 45 with acute or convalescent COVID-19. The rearrangement joins TRBV4-2 to TRBJ2-5, with D maybe TRBD2 (6 bases). CDR3 region: CASSQRGLLSRETQYF. CDR3 bases: TGTGCCAGCAGCCAACGGGGACTGCTAAGTCGAGAGACCCAGTACTTC.